This note documents a single TCR beta chain sequence. Its antigen is undetermined. This entry comes from a study of T cell repertoires in cytomegalovirus infection. Each CDR3 protein is one row after TCRdb ran MiXCR on the reads. This sample has approximately 340,000 distinct CDR3 sequences, with 25% to 30% found just once. CDR3 length: 14 amino acids. The germline V gene encodes CDR1 KGHSH and CDR2 LQKENI. The V and J ends lost 3 bases and 8 bases respectively, with 13 bases between them. V usage is TRBV18 and J usage is TRBJ2-2; the D is unclear. The source is a human donor in good health (CMV status not recorded). Some clones in this sample may be carry-over from other donors' samples. The sequencing here drew on cultured PBMCs, taken from culture after CMV antigen stimulation. The CDR3 loop reads CASSPADVSGELFF. DNA of the CDR3: TGTGCCAGCTCACCGGCTGATGTCTCGGGGGAGCTGTTTTTT.